Listed here is a single T cell receptor beta chain. This clonotype came up many times. Its antigen remains undetermined. Nothing much larger sits one base from this clone, and base qualities are not available. This sample stems from a study of T-cell reconstitution after alpha-beta-depleted transplantation in children listed by TCRdb under 2016. Regarding the study in general: T-cell immune reconstitution after TCRalphabeta/CD19-depleted allogeneic hematopoietic cell transplantation in children was quantitatively tracked in the study by means of TCR repertoire profiling.

Including cysteine and phenylalanine, the CDR3 has 14 amino acids. Of all the DNA, just the CDR3 is kept, 42 bases in frame from base 1. V loses 7 bases of germline sequence and J loses 2 bases, and the interval between the two ends is 12 bases. The germline V gene (reference sequence) yields LNHNV for CDR1 and YYDKDF for CDR2. Library prep was done by PCR. Reads for this sample came from an Illumina HiSeq 2500. To normalize quantification of the TCRbeta repertoire, the TCR libraries were built with molecular barcoding that relied on unique molecular identifiers. The public reads were reprocessed in TCRdb via fastp at Q25 and MiXCR, keeping in-frame beta chains. Each record represents a unique CDR3 protein, reported with the most common genes and DNA among its rows. The sample table shows some 280,000 distinct CDR3 sequences, and about 10% are seen once. The top ten clonotypes cover around 10% of the sample.

Specimen: PBMCs from the stem cell graft donor, collected from the stem cell graft. The chain is made from TRBV15 and TRBJ1-5; the D gene assignment is ambiguous. This sequence originates from a human donor who donated a stem cell graft to a child with SCID. The CDR3 sequence is CATTGPKGNQPQHF. The bases are TGTGCCACCACAGGCCCCAAGGGCAATCAGCCCCAGCATTTT. The full variable domain, with segments outside the CDR3 supplied by the reference TRBV15 and TRBJ1-5 proteins, appears as DAMVIQNPRYQVTQFGKPVTLSCSQTLNHNVMYWYQQKSSQAPKLLFHYYDKDFNNEADTPDNFQSRRPNTSFCFLDIRSPGLGDTAMYLCATTGPKGNQPQHFGDGTRLSIL.